A selection of T cell receptor beta chains follows, all from one sample in a study of PD-L1 blockade in urothelial cancer. Libraries were prepared by immunoSEQ multiplex PCR; TCRdb keeps only in-frame clonotypes and omits some of them. Altogether about 39,000 clones are present, around nine tenths being singletons, with the ten largest covering roughly 2.1%. The sequences come from PBMCs, collected around atezolizumab (anti-PD-L1) treatment. The receptors derive from a man aged 60 to 75 with urothelial cancer. Each CDR3 is given without its conserved first and last residue. Fields, in order: D gene, J gene, CDR3 length, V gene, CDR3 protein. A D gene is named only where the DNA matches it firmly.

TRBD2,TRBJ2-3,14,TRBV10-3,AISEGAGGRTDTQY
TRBD2,TRBJ2-7,11,TRBV27,ASGLAGSYEQY
TRBD2,TRBJ2-7,14,TRBV7-9,ASSFGGSGRGYEQY
TRBD1,TRBJ2-3,14,TRBV28,ASSLGQGEGADTQY
TRBD1,TRBJ1-2,12,TRBV29-1,SVEGQGGDYGYT
-,TRBJ2-5,14,TRBV9,ASSVSPGTQQETQY
-,TRBJ2-5,12,TRBV27,ASQLQGNRETQY
-,TRBJ1-5,11,TRBV7-9,ASSPVGDQPQH
-,TRBJ2-3,10,TRBV5-1,ASSLPGDTQY
TRBD2,TRBJ2-7,11,TRBV6-5,ASSSSGGYEQY
-,TRBJ2-5,8,TRBV28,GEDQETQY
-,TRBJ2-3,11,TRBV16,ASSQGFTDTQY
-,TRBJ2-5,14,TRBV28,ASISGAGIQGETQY
TRBD1,TRBJ1-1,14,TRBV5-1,ASSSLVGQGGTEAF
-,TRBJ2-2,12,TRBV7-2,ASSLPQGSGELF